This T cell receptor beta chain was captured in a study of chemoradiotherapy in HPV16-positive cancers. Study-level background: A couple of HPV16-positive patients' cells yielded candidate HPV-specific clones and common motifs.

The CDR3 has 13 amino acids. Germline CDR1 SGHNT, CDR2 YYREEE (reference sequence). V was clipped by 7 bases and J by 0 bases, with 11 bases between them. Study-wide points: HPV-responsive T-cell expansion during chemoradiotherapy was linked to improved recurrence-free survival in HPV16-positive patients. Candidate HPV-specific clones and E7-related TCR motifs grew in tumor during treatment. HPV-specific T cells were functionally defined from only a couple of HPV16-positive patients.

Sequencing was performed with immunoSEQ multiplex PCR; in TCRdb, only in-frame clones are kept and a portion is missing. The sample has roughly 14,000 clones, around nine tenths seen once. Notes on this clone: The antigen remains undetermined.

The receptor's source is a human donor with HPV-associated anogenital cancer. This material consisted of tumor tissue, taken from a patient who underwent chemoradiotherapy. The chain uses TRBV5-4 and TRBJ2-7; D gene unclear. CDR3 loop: CASSFSSSYEQYF. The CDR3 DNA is TGTGCCAGCTCCTTCTCGAGCTCCTACGAGCAGTACTTC.